Each of the 18 T cell receptor beta chains below was sequenced from the same sample in a study of graft-versus-host responses after intestinal transplantation (dated by TCRdb to the early 2020s). The sample's time point label, decoded: cells obtained before transplantation from donor or recipient. Their antigens are not known. Libraries were made using the immunoSEQ multiplex PCR assay. Drawn from immuneACCESS, this table holds only the in-frame rearrangements with V and J called that TCRdb kept. Clones are partly lost; checked studies trace under half to an unresolved V gene and leave the rest unexplained. Counted in this sample were tens of thousands of clones; 75% to 90% of them appeared once. Together, the top ten hold 0.11% of the sample. This specimen was unstimulated CD4+ T cells sorted from spleen or lymph node cells, taken before intestinal transplant. The receptors were sampled from a human donor who received an intestinal transplant.

The chain recombines TRBV6-6 with TRBJ2-2; no reliable D call. This CDR3 is built from 14 residues. Looked up from germline, CDR1 is MNHNY and CDR2 is SVGAGI (reference sequence). V lost 7 bases and J lost 4, with 13 bases in between. CDR3 sequence reads: CASTIPSGTGELFF. CDR3 nucleotides: TGTGCCAGCACCATCCCATCGGGCACCGGGGAGCTGTTTTTT.

This chain links TRBV6-5 with TRBJ2-7; tentatively, D is TRBD1 (5 bases). The V gene lost 2 bases and the J gene lost 1 base, with 9 bases spanning the gap. Germline values: CDR1 MNHEY, CDR2 SVGAGI. The CDR3 spans 14 residues. Written as DNA, the CDR3 is TGTGCCAGCAGTTACACGACAGATTCCTACGAGCAGTACTTC. It specifies CASSYTTDSYEQYF.

The chain combines TRBV6-1 with TRBJ2-7, with D tentatively TRBD1 (5 bases). The CDR3 loop spans 12 amino acids. Germline V gene lookup returns CDR1 MNHNS and CDR2 SASEGT. Trimming took 3 bases from V and 3 from J, leaving 6 bases between them. The CDR3 is CASSDRVYEQYF. CDR3 in DNA: TGTGCCAGCAGTGACAGGGTCTACGAGCAGTACTTC.

This sequence joins TRBV10-3 and TRBJ2-6; unclear D gene. The V end lost 6 bases, the J end lost 4 bases, and 7 bases lay between the germline ends. The CDR3 length is 13 residues. Per germline, CDR1 ENHRY and CDR2 SYGVKD. The CDR3, as DNA: TGTGCCATCAGCGTCTCCGGGGCCAACGTCCTGACTTTC. Translation: CAISVSGANVLTF.

The chain links TRBV5-6 to TRBJ2-1; the match to TRBD1 covers 7 bases. The V gene's germline CDR1 is SGHDT and CDR2 YYEEEE. This CDR3 is built from 15 residues. With V trimmed by 2 bases and J by 5 bases, 7 bases remained unmatched. The CDR3 sequence is CASSFPGTVNNEQFF. Here the CDR3 DNA reads TGTGCCAGCAGCTTCCCCGGGACAGTAAACAATGAGCAGTTCTTC.

The rearrangement joins TRBV11-2 to TRBJ1-5; TRBD1 matches 9 bases. The junction had 8 bases not matched to a gene; V was cut back by 6 bases and J by 8 bases. Germline assignment: CDR1 SGHAT and CDR2 FQNNGV. This CDR3 is 14 amino acids long. CDR3 sequence: CASSTRQGEKPQHF. The CDR3 DNA reads as TGTGCCAGCAGTACCAGACAGGGGGAAAAGCCCCAGCATTTT.

The V and J genes are TRBV19 and TRBJ2-3; 8 bases are a match to TRBD2. J lost 6 bases, V lost 5 bases, and 13 bases had no gene match. The length of the CDR3 is 16 residues. Germline values: CDR1 LNHDA, CDR2 SQIVND (reference sequence). The CDR3 coding sequence is TGTGCCAGTAGTCCCAGAGGTCCAGCGGGGGAGGATACGCAGTATTTT. Translated, it gives CASSPRGPAGEDTQYF.

V and J are TRBV6-5 and TRBJ1-2; D is perhaps TRBD1 (6 bases). The CDR3 sequence is 13 residues long. Per germline, CDR1 MNHEY and CDR2 SVGAGI. V was trimmed by 6 bases and J by 1 base, leaving 9 bases between them. The CDR3 spells CASSRDNNYGYTF. CDR3 bases: TGTGCCAGCAGCCGGGACAATAACTATGGCTACACCTTC.

This sequence joins TRBV7-3 and TRBJ2-5, with 8 positions matching TRBD1. With 2 bases clipped from V and 5 bases from J, the junction kept 10 bases outside the gene matches. Germline V gene lookup returns CDR1 SGHTA and CDR2 FQGTGA. This CDR3 has 16 residues. CDR3 nucleotide sequence: TGTGCCAGCAGCTTAGCCAGGGGGCAGCCGGGTGAGACCCAGTACTTC. Amino acids: CASSLARGQPGETQYF.

The genes are TRBV19 and TRBJ2-7, with TRBD1 identical over 9 bases. The CDR3 is 13 amino acids. V dropped 7 bases and J dropped 4; count of bases not matched to a gene: 5. Germline V lookup: CDR1 LNHDA, CDR2 SQIVND (reference sequence). As DNA, the CDR3 is TGTGCCAGTACCAGGACAGGGGATTACGAGCAGTACTTC. Encoded protein: CASTRTGDYEQYF.

V is TRBV7-3 and J is TRBJ2-3; possibly TRBD2 for D (5 bases). CDR1 SGHTA and CDR2 FQGTGA come from the germline V gene. This CDR3 contains 14 residues. The ends were cut back, 10 bases at V and 0 bases at J, with 14 bases in the middle. The DNA of the CDR3 is TGTGCCACCTCAGCGGCCTATAGCACAGATACGCAGTATTTT. Protein: CATSAAYSTDTQYF.

This clone was seen a single time. The genes are TRBV10-3 and TRBJ2-7, with 7 bases fitting TRBD1. The CDR3 runs 13 residues. V lost 7 bases, J lost 2 bases, and 5 bases stayed unmatched. CDR1 and CDR2 from the germline V gene are ENHRY and SYGVKD. The chain's CDR3 is CAIKGTATYEQYF. In DNA form, the CDR3 reads TGTGCCATCAAGGGGACAGCTACCTACGAGCAGTACTTC.

The V and J genes are TRBV27 and TRBJ2-7, with D perhaps matching TRBD2 (6 bases). Germline loops: CDR1 MNHEY, CDR2 SMNVEV (reference sequence). The CDR3 loop spans 15 amino acids. V was pared by 2 bases and J by 5 bases, with 16 bases between. In nucleotides, the CDR3 is TGTGCCAGCAGTTTACGGGGAACGGGGAGGAACGAGCAGTACTTC. As protein: CASSLRGTGRNEQYF.

The chain links TRBV2 to TRBJ1-2; 9 bases agree with TRBD1. The CDR3 runs 13 residues. The germline V gene encodes CDR1 SNHLY and CDR2 FYNNEI. After removal of 5 bases from V and 6 bases from J, the junction contained 4 bases not matched to a gene. The CDR3 nucleotides read TGTGCCAGCAGTAGGACAGGGGTCGATGGCTACACCTTC. Translated, it gives CASSRTGVDGYTF.

V gene TRBV6-6 combines with J gene TRBJ2-1; 8 bases match TRBD1. This CDR3 has 16 residues. The trim removed 6 bases at V and 4 bases at J, leaving 11 bases unmatched. Germline V gene data show CDR1 as MNHNY and CDR2 as SVGAGI (reference sequence). Written as DNA, the CDR3 is TGTGCCAGCAGCGTTCCCCGGGACAGGTTTTACAATGAGCAGTTCTTC. Translation gives CASSVPRDRFYNEQFF.

The rearrangement joins TRBV18 to TRBJ1-2; D possibly corresponds to TRBD1 (6 bases). The CDR3 runs 16 residues. V was pared by 2 bases and J by 5 bases, with 18 bases between. Germline loops: CDR1 KGHSH, CDR2 LQKENI. The CDR3 reads CASSPAGQGLKYGYTF. As DNA, the CDR3 is TGTGCCAGCTCACCAGCTGGGCAGGGGTTAAAATATGGCTACACCTTC.

This sequence joins TRBV4-1 and TRBJ2-1; 11 bases map to TRBD2. Germline V lookup: CDR1 MGHRA, CDR2 YSYEKL. Germline trimming cut 1 base from V and 4 bases from J; bases unmatched to any gene: 3. The CDR3 covers 16 residues. CDR3 sequence reads: CASSQGGLAEYNEQFF. In DNA, the CDR3 is TGCGCCAGCAGCCAAGGGGGACTAGCGGAATACAATGAGCAGTTCTTC.

The V and J genes are TRBV10-1 and TRBJ2-1; TRBD1 matches at 9 bases. In germline, CDR1 is WNHNN, CDR2 SYGVQD (reference sequence). The CDR3 loop spans 15 amino acids. The junction had 9 bases not matched to a gene; V was cut back by 4 bases and J by 8 bases. The DNA of the CDR3 is TGCGCCAGCAGTGTCGGGAACAGGGGGCTTGATGAGCAGTTCTTC. This codes for CASSVGNRGLDEQFF.